The 18 T cell receptor beta chains below come from one sample, sequenced in a study of T cell clusters in autoimmune cytopenias. TRB was amplified from roughly 250 ng of peripheral blood genomic DNA per sample. TRB was amplified by touch-down multiplex PCR, primer pools A and B combined. TCRdb re-called the multiplex PCR reads, yielding one record per CDR3 amino acid sequence without DNA. The sample table sets out some 9,600 distinct CDR3 sequences. The sequenced material came from peripheral blood. The receptors shown here come from a human donor with an autoimmune cytopenia or autoimmune hepatitis (not recorded which).

This sequence joins TRBV10-2 and TRBJ2-5. The CDR3 loop spans 15 amino acids. The germline gives CDR1 WSHSY, CDR2 SAAADI. The CDR3 sequence is CASSEASRVGETQYF.

The genes are TRBV28 and TRBJ2-7. Germline V gene lookup returns CDR1 MDHEN and CDR2 SYDVKM. The CDR3 is 15 residues long. The CDR3 here is CASSLITDPTWEQYF.

Its frequency marks this clonotype as medium-sized (0.01 to 0.1%). This chain connects TRBV6-5 to TRBJ1-2. Looked up from germline, CDR1 is MNHEY and CDR2 is SVGAGI. This CDR3 contains 13 residues. The CDR3 protein is CASSYSTGYGYTF.

This clonotype is labeled medium-sized based on frequency. The rearrangement joins TRBV19 to TRBJ2-1; with no DNA, the TCRdb D assignment of TRBD2 cannot be verified. The CDR3 spans 15 residues. Germline V gives CDR1 LNHDA, CDR2 SQIVND (reference sequence). The CDR3 is CASSRASGAYNEQFF.

The chain carries TRBV5-1 and TRBJ2-5; TCRdb lists TRBD2, though no DNA is available to test this call. The CDR3 consists of 14 residues. The germline gives CDR1 SGHRS, CDR2 YFSETQ. CDR3 region: CASSPGTSAETQYF.

Judged by frequency, this clonotype is medium-sized. The chain recombines TRBV27 with TRBJ2-3; TCRdb lists TRBD1, though no DNA is available to test this call. The length of the CDR3 is 16 residues. Germline V gene sequence: CDR1 MNHEY, CDR2 SMNVEV (reference sequence). The CDR3 here is CASSYWTGDNQDTQYF.

According to its frequency, this clonotype is medium-sized. The V gene is TRBV5-4, the J gene TRBJ2-3; TCRdb reports TRBD2, a call that lacks DNA to check it against. CDR1 is SGHNT and CDR2 is YYREEE in the germline V gene (reference sequence). The CDR3 contains 19 residues. CDR3 amino acids: CASSPGTRPPIASTDTQYF.

V and J are TRBV2 and TRBJ1-2. Germline V gene lookup returns CDR1 SNHLY and CDR2 FYNNEI. This CDR3 has 12 amino acids. The CDR3 here is CASSDWSEGYTF.

According to its frequency, this clonotype is medium-sized. This CDR3 reads CSVRTSGYNEQFF. This chain uses TRBV29-1 with TRBJ2-1; TCRdb selects TRBD2, and the lack of DNA leaves this call unchecked. The CDR3 consists of 13 residues. Germline V gene lookup returns CDR1 SQVTM and CDR2 ANQGSEA.

V and J are TRBV12-3 or TRBV12-4 and TRBJ1-6. This CDR3 has 16 amino acids. CDR3 protein: CASSLTSGGNNSPLHF.

The chain's CDR3 is CSARASGIGTGTQYF. V and J are TRBV20-1 and TRBJ2-5; checking the TCRdb D call of TRBD2 is not possible without DNA. In germline, CDR1 is DFQATT, CDR2 SNEGSKA (reference sequence). The CDR3 contains 15 residues.

V usage is TRBV5-1 and J usage is TRBJ2-7; TCRdb's D call of TRBD1 is untestable without DNA. Germline CDR1 and CDR2: SGHRS and YFSETQ. This CDR3 contains 15 residues. CDR3 protein: CASRALADSYYEQYF.

In terms of frequency, this clonotype is medium-sized (0.01 to 0.1%). The chain has TRBV5-4 and TRBJ2-7. The length of the CDR3 is 14 residues. CDR1 and CDR2 (germline): SGHNT, YYREEE (reference sequence). Here the CDR3 reads CASSGTLAAYEQYF.

This chain links TRBV4-1 with TRBJ1-1; the TCRdb call, TRBD1, lacks DNA for checking. Germline lookup yields CDR1 MGHRA and CDR2 YSYEKL. The CDR3 is made up of 16 amino acids. The CDR3 here is CASSQARTGVGTEAFF.

The chain employs TRBV12-3 or TRBV12-4 and TRBJ2-7. CDR3 size: 12 residues. The CDR3 protein is CASSSDLYEQYF.

V gene TRBV6-1 combines with J gene TRBJ1-3; no DNA is available, so the TRBD1 call from TCRdb remains unchecked. Per germline, CDR1 MNHNS and CDR2 SASEGT. This CDR3 comprises 16 residues. This chain's CDR3 is CASSVFFGTEYDTIYF.

The genes are TRBV10-2 and TRBJ2-2; the TRBD1 assignment by TCRdb is unverifiable without DNA. CDR1 and CDR2 (germline): WSHSY, SAAADI. This CDR3 is 14 amino acids long. The CDR3 sequence is CASSPYRGAGELFF.

This chain joins TRBV19 and TRBJ1-1; TCRdb proposes TRBD1, but this gene call is untestable without DNA. The CDR3 contains 14 residues. Germline-derived CDR1 and CDR2 are LNHDA and SQIVND (reference sequence). CDR3 in amino acids: CASSTLTDREEAFF.